Presented here are 25 T cell receptor beta chains from one specimen sequenced in a study of cytomegalovirus exposure and HLA in healthy donors. The PCR employed 60 Vbeta primers together with 13 Jbeta primers. Sequencing was performed with immunoSEQ multiplex PCR; in TCRdb, only in-frame clones are kept and a portion is missing. Of 40,000 to 55,000 clones in the sample, roughly 60% were seen once. Sequencing input: PBMCs. The receptors derive from a man aged 60-69 years in good health and CMV-seropositive.

In DNA, the CDR3 is TGTGCCACAACCCTCGGGACTAGCGGGAGTATTTCCTTCGGGACCCAGTACTTC. The encoded protein is CATTLGTSGSISFGTQYF. The J gene is TRBJ2-5, the V gene TRBV30, with 14 bases fitting TRBD2. The length of the CDR3 is 18 residues. After removal of 8 bases from V and 7 bases from J, the junction contained 21 bases not matched to a gene. CDR1 GTSNPN and CDR2 SVGIG come from the germline V gene (reference sequence). The variable domain in full, completed from reference TRBV30 and TRBJ2-5, reads SQTIHQWPATLVQPVGSPLSLECTVEGTSNPNLYWYRQAAGRGLQLLFYSVGIGQISSEVPQNLSASRPQDRQFILSSKKLLLSDSGFYLCATTLGTSGSISFGTQYFGPGTRLLVL.

This sequence joins TRBV7-2 and TRBJ2-3, with 9 bases fitting TRBD1. Per germline, CDR1 SGHTA and CDR2 FQGNSA. The V gene end was trimmed by 6 bases and the J gene end by 5 bases; junction bases not matched to a gene: 15. The CDR3 has 17 amino acids. This CDR3 is CASRQPGQGNRRDTQYF. CDR3 nucleotides: TGTGCCAGCAGGCAGCCGGGACAGGGAAATCGTAGAGATACGCAGTATTTT. The whole variable domain, remainder taken from reference TRBV7-2 and TRBJ2-3, is GAGVSQSPSNKVTEKGKDVELRCDPISGHTALYWYRQSLGQGLEFLIYFQGNSAPDKSGLPSDRFSAERTGGSVSTLTIQRTQQEDSAVYLCASRQPGQGNRRDTQYFGPGTRLTVL.

This clone has a handful of counts. CDR3 region: CASSTSGITGELFF. The CDR3 nucleotides are TGTGCCAGCAGTACAAGCGGGATCACCGGGGAGCTGTTTTTT. This chain joins TRBV27 and TRBJ2-2; TRBD2 matches at 7 bases. Germline loops: CDR1 MNHEY, CDR2 SMNVEV (reference sequence). Germline trimming cut 5 bases from V and 4 bases from J; bases unmatched to any gene: 4. The CDR3 contains 14 residues.

The chain combines TRBV10-3 with TRBJ1-1, with 7 nucleotides matching TRBD1. After removal of 7 bases from V and 4 bases from J, the junction contained 9 bases not matched to a gene. Germline V CDR1 and CDR2: ENHRY, SYGVKD. The CDR3 contains 14 residues. The CDR3 spells CAITPTGYGTEAFF. CDR3 bases: TGTGCCATCACCCCGACAGGGTATGGCACTGAAGCTTTCTTT.

The chain carries TRBV14 and TRBJ2-1; D call uncertain. V was clipped by 2 bases and J by 11 bases, with 19 bases between them. The CDR3 has 15 amino acids. CDR1 is SGHDN and CDR2 is FVKESK in the germline V gene. CDR3 in amino acids: CASSQPGEADRQQFF. In nucleotides, the CDR3 is TGTGCCAGCAGCCAACCCGGCGAGGCAGACCGGCAGCAGTTCTTC.

This sequence joins TRBV6-6 and TRBJ2-7; D gene ambiguous. Trimming took off 2 bases at V and 1 base at J, with 6 bases between the two ends. The CDR3 runs to 13 residues. The germline gives CDR1 MNHNY, CDR2 SVGAGI (reference sequence). CDR3 bases: TGTGCCAGCAGTTACGACACTTCCTACGAGCAGTACTTC. Protein product: CASSYDTSYEQYF.

This clone came up a few times. V usage is TRBV4-1 and J usage is TRBJ1-3, with TRBD1 matching over 8 bases. The V gene end was trimmed by 3 bases and the J gene end by 0 bases; junction bases not matched to a gene: 1. From germline, CDR1 is MGHRA and CDR2 YSYEKL. The CDR3 totals 15 residues. The CDR3 DNA is TGCGCCAGCAGCCAGACAGGGGCCTCTGGAAACACCATATATTTT. This codes for CASSQTGASGNTIYF.

This clone was counted only a few times. The chain links TRBV5-1 to TRBJ2-7, with TRBD2 identical over 8 bases. This CDR3 is built from 14 residues. Germline CDR1 and CDR2: SGHRS and YFSETQ. J was trimmed by 4 bases and V by 3 bases; bases with no gene match: 6. CDR3: CASSYRTSKYEQYF. The DNA for the CDR3 is TGCGCCAGCAGCTATCGGACTAGCAAGTACGAGCAGTACTTC.

The rearrangement joins TRBV30 to TRBJ2-1; D remains unclear. The CDR3 has 15 amino acids. The V and J ends lost 2 bases and 0 bases respectively, with 11 bases between them. Per germline, CDR1 GTSNPN and CDR2 SVGIG (reference sequence). The CDR3 here is CAWSPSESSYNEQFF. The CDR3 DNA follows: TGTGCCTGGAGTCCCAGCGAGAGCTCCTACAATGAGCAGTTCTTC.

The chain employs TRBV6-5 and TRBJ2-3, with 7 positions matching TRBD1. CDR1 and CDR2 (germline): MNHEY, SVGAGI. This CDR3 region has 13 residues. Unmatched junction bases numbered 3, after V lost 5 bases and J lost 4 bases. The CDR3 protein is CASSRDSADTQYF. The CDR3 nucleotides are TGTGCCAGCAGTCGGGACAGTGCAGATACGCAGTATTTT.

The chain employs TRBV30 and TRBJ2-1; D call uncertain. The germline V gene has CDR1 GTSNPN and CDR2 SVGIG (reference sequence). Deletions cut 4 bases from V and 8 bases from J, with 12 bases between. The length of the CDR3 is 12 residues. The CDR3 region is CAWNSPRDEQFF. For the CDR3, the DNA is TGTGCCTGGAACTCGCCGCGAGATGAGCAGTTCTTC.

J is TRBJ1-1 and V is TRBV7-2, with D tentatively TRBD1 (5 bases). Germline CDR1 reads SGHTA; CDR2 reads FQGNSA. The V gene lost 7 bases and the J gene lost 1 base, with 13 bases spanning the gap. This CDR3 has 14 residues. CDR3 DNA sequence: TGTGCCAGCACCTTTGGGGGGGGGAACACTGAAGCTTTCTTT. Its protein is CASTFGGGNTEAFF.

The V and J genes are TRBV15 and TRBJ2-1, with 7 bases aligning to TRBD1. Per germline, CDR1 LNHNV and CDR2 YYDKDF (reference sequence). This CDR3 is built from 15 residues. J was trimmed by 4 bases and V by 2 bases; bases with no gene match: 5. The CDR3 nucleotides are TGTGCCACCAGCAGAAATCAGGGGGTTTACAATGAGCAGTTCTTC. Its protein is CATSRNQGVYNEQFF.

The V and J genes are TRBV4-2 and TRBJ2-7, with a tentative D call TRBD2 (6 bases). This CDR3 region has 16 residues. Trimming stripped 0 bases from V and 2 bases from J, with 14 bases between. Germline CDR1 LGHNA, CDR2 YNFKEQ. CDR3 sequence reads: CASSQDRPSAPYEQYF. In DNA, the CDR3 is TGTGCCAGCAGCCAAGACCGACCTAGCGCTCCCTACGAGCAGTACTTC.

The chain is built from TRBV7-2 and TRBJ2-5, with 8 bases identical to TRBD1. CDR1 SGHTA and CDR2 FQGNSA come from the germline V gene. This CDR3 has 15 residues. The trim removed 2 bases at V and 4 bases at J, leaving 6 bases unmatched. The CDR3 coding sequence is TGTGCCAGCAGCTTACAGGGGGCGGCTGGAGAGACCCAGTACTTC. Protein product: CASSLQGAAGETQYF.

This clone was seen a handful of times. V and J are TRBV6-4 and TRBJ2-6; weak D call: TRBD1 (5 bases). Germline V lookup: CDR1 MRHNA, CDR2 SNTAGT. V lost 10 bases, J lost 3 bases, and 31 bases lay in between. CDR3 length: 20 residues. CDR3 region: CATADRYHWGQTFGANVLTF. The CDR3 bases are TGTGCCACCGCCGATCGGTATCATTGGGGCCAGACTTTTGGGGCCAACGTCCTGACTTTC.

The chain uses TRBV6-6 and TRBJ1-3; 10 bases are a match to TRBD1. The germline V gene encodes CDR1 MNHNY and CDR2 SVGAGI (reference sequence). V lost 10 bases to trimming and J lost 5 bases; unmatched junction nucleotides: 11. This CDR3 region has 15 residues. The CDR3 region is CATRPGTGVRNTIYF. The CDR3 DNA sequence: TGTGCCACTCGACCCGGGACAGGGGTCAGAAACACCATATATTTT.

The V and J genes are TRBV7-8 and TRBJ1-5; 7 bases are shared with TRBD1. The germline V gene has CDR1 SGHVS and CDR2 FQNEAQ. V was clipped by 1 base and J by 9 bases; unmatched bases: 9. There are 15 residues in the CDR3. The CDR3 here is CASSLDQGGSRPQHF. Here the CDR3 DNA reads TGTGCCAGCAGCTTAGATCAAGGGGGCTCTCGGCCCCAGCATTTT. Looking up the rest from reference TRBV7-8 and TRBJ1-5 gives the full variable domain: GAGVSQSPRYKVAKRGQDVALRCDPISGHVSLFWYQQALGQGPEFLTYFQNEAQLDKSGLPSDRFFAERPEGSVSTLKIQRTQQEDSAVYLCASSLDQGGSRPQHFGDGTRLSIL.

The genes are TRBV10-3 and TRBJ2-1; unclear D gene. This CDR3 is 14 amino acids long. CDR1 is ENHRY and CDR2 is SYGVKD in the germline V gene. V lost 4 bases to trimming and J lost 5 bases, with 12 bases between them. The chain's CDR3 is CAISVMGSHNEQFF. DNA for the CDR3: TGTGCCATCAGTGTGATGGGCTCTCACAATGAGCAGTTCTTC.

This chain connects TRBV12-5 to TRBJ2-7; maybe TRBD2 (7 bases). This CDR3 comprises 15 residues. Trimming stripped 7 bases from V and 0 bases from J, with 16 bases between. Germline-derived CDR1 and CDR2 are LGHNT and FRNRAP. The CDR3 DNA reads TGTGCTAGTGCCCACTCGGGGGGCGGCTCCTACGAGCAGTACTTC. It encodes CASAHSGGGSYEQYF.

J is TRBJ1-1 and V is TRBV5-1; D ambiguous. Germline-derived CDR1 and CDR2 are SGHRS and YFSETQ. The CDR3 totals 15 residues. The V end was cut by 0 bases, the J end by 0 bases, with 9 bases between. The CDR3 here is CASSLAREVNTEAFF. CDR3 DNA sequence: TGCGCCAGCAGCTTGGCCCGAGAGGTGAACACTGAAGCTTTCTTT.

J is TRBJ2-7 and V is TRBV15; 9 bases map to TRBD2. The V gene's germline CDR1 is LNHNV and CDR2 YYDKDF (reference sequence). CDR3 length equals 14 residues. The J segment lost 4 bases and the V segment lost 5 bases, leaving 6 bases of the junction unmatched. The CDR3: CATSSAGGLYEQYF. CDR3 nucleotides: TGTGCCACCAGCTCGGCGGGAGGGTTATACGAGCAGTACTTC.

This chain links TRBV7-9 with TRBJ1-2; D may be TRBD1 (6 bases). CDR1 is SEHNR, CDR2 FQNEAQ, per germline (reference sequence). This CDR3 is 14 amino acids long. Trimming left V 3 bases short and J 7 bases short, with 15 bases between. CDR3 DNA: TGTGCCAGCAGCTTCCAACAGGGTACGTCTGGCTACACCTTC. Encoded protein: CASSFQQGTSGYTF.

The gene calls are TRBV6-1 and TRBJ1-2; a possible D gene is TRBD1 (5 bases). The CDR3 consists of 15 residues. Deletions cut 7 bases from V and 4 bases from J, with 19 bases between. CDR1 and CDR2 from the germline V gene are MNHNS and SASEGT. CDR3: CASIRSRQGSYGYTF. The DNA for the CDR3 is TGTGCCAGCATCCGGTCCCGTCAGGGTAGCTATGGCTACACCTTC.

The V and J genes are TRBV7-3 and TRBJ2-2; 9 nucleotides line up with TRBD2. The CDR3 spans 15 residues. Losses at the gene ends were 5 bases for V and 7 bases for J; bases not matched to a gene: 8. Germline-derived CDR1 and CDR2 are SGHTA and FQGTGA. CDR3 bases: TGTGCCAGCAGCCTAGTAGCGGGAGCTCACGGGGAGCTGTTTTTT. This codes for CASSLVAGAHGELFF.